This is a list of T cell receptor beta chains from one sample in a study of T cell responses to AZD1222 COVID-19 vaccine. Method: immunoSEQ multiplex PCR; TCRdb's copy keeps in-frame clones and lacks some. The data show 95,000 to 150,000 clones, with around 90% seen just once and around 30% held by the top ten. This specimen consisted of peripheral blood, obtained on day 0 of AZD1222 vaccination. Source of these receptors: an adult in good health. Both conserved end residues are part of each CDR3. The D gene is left open where the match is weak. A clone size is listed for some rows: how often the clone was seen (once, few, many), or a class if it is expanded.

j_gene: TRBJ1-1
v_gene: TRBV9
d_gene: -
len: 13
abundance: -
CDR3aa: CASSSESHGEAFF
CDR3nt: TGTGCCAGCAGTTCAGAATCGCACGGAGAAGCTTTCTTT

j_gene: TRBJ1-3
v_gene: TRBV21-1
d_gene: -
len: 16
abundance: -
CDR3aa: CASSIPEEADGNTIYF
CDR3nt: TGTGCCAGCAGCATCCCGGAGGAGGCAGATGGAAACACCATATATTTT

j_gene: TRBJ2-3
v_gene: TRBV5-4
d_gene: TRBD2
len: 17
abundance: once
CDR3aa: CASSLGASGPSTDTQYF
CDR3nt: TGTGCCAGCAGCTTGGGGGCTAGCGGGCCCAGCACAGATACGCAGTATTTT

j_gene: TRBJ1-2
v_gene: TRBV11-2
d_gene: TRBD1
len: 13
abundance: -
CDR3aa: CASSFTRDSGNTF
CDR3nt: TGTGCCAGCAGCTTCACCCGGGACAGCGGCAACACCTTC

j_gene: TRBJ1-2
v_gene: TRBV3-1/TRBV3-2
d_gene: TRBD1
len: 13
abundance: -
CDR3aa: CASSGQGARGYTF
CDR3nt: TGTGCCAGCAGCGGGCAGGGGGCCCGTGGCTACACCTTC

j_gene: TRBJ2-7
v_gene: TRBV18
d_gene: -
len: 13
abundance: -
CDR3aa: CASSPQGSYEQYF
CDR3nt: TGTGCCAGCTCACCACAGGGTAGCTACGAGCAGTACTTC

j_gene: TRBJ1-3
v_gene: TRBV10-3
d_gene: -
len: 14
abundance: once
CDR3aa: CAISEAGSGNTIYF
CDR3nt: TGTGCCATCAGTGAGGCTGGGAGTGGAAACACCATATATTTT

j_gene: TRBJ1-1
v_gene: TRBV11-2
d_gene: -
len: 15
abundance: few
CDR3aa: CASSLDKRLNTEAFF
CDR3nt: TGTGCCAGCAGCTTAGATAAGCGCCTGAACACTGAAGCTTTCTTT

j_gene: TRBJ1-4
v_gene: TRBV5-1
d_gene: -
len: 16
abundance: -
CDR3aa: CASSGGSSPSNEKLFF
CDR3nt: TGCGCCAGCAGCGGCGGTTCTTCACCCTCTAATGAAAAACTGTTTTTT

j_gene: TRBJ1-5
v_gene: TRBV6-5
d_gene: TRBD1
len: 15
abundance: -
CDR3aa: CASSLDRAGFQPQHF
CDR3nt: TGTGCCAGCAGTTTGGACAGGGCTGGATTTCAGCCCCAGCATTTT

j_gene: TRBJ2-6
v_gene: TRBV30
d_gene: TRBD1
len: 16
abundance: once
CDR3aa: CALQRDRALVANVLTF
CDR3nt: TGTGCCTTGCAACGGGACAGAGCTCTGGTGGCCAACGTCCTGACTTTC

j_gene: TRBJ1-4
v_gene: TRBV6-2/TRBV6-3
d_gene: -
len: 15
abundance: -
CDR3aa: CASSYGGILSEKLFF
CDR3nt: TGTGCCAGCAGTTACGGTGGGATATTGAGTGAAAAACTGTTTTTT

j_gene: TRBJ2-7
v_gene: TRBV9
d_gene: TRBD2
len: 14
abundance: -
CDR3aa: CASSVTSGSYEQYF
CDR3nt: TGTGCCAGCAGCGTGACTAGCGGGAGCTACGAGCAGTACTTC

j_gene: TRBJ1-1
v_gene: TRBV7-2
d_gene: TRBD1
len: 14
abundance: once
CDR3aa: CASSWNTGTGPAFF
CDR3nt: TGTGCCAGCAGCTGGAACACCGGGACAGGGCCCGCTTTCTTT

j_gene: TRBJ2-3
v_gene: TRBV11-1
d_gene: TRBD1
len: 14
abundance: -
CDR3aa: CASSSGQVADTQYF
CDR3nt: TGTGCCAGCAGCTCAGGACAGGTTGCAGATACGCAGTATTTT

j_gene: TRBJ1-1
v_gene: TRBV7-8
d_gene: -
len: 14
abundance: -
CDR3aa: CASSFGRGNTEAFF
CDR3nt: TGTGCCAGCAGCTTTGGCAGGGGGAACACTGAAGCTTTCTTT

j_gene: TRBJ1-4
v_gene: TRBV5-1
d_gene: -
len: 12
abundance: few
CDR3aa: CASSPEGEKLFF
CDR3nt: TGCGCCAGCAGCCCGGAAGGTGAAAAACTGTTTTTT

j_gene: TRBJ2-7
v_gene: TRBV5-1
d_gene: -
len: 13
abundance: -
CDR3aa: CASRPLPTDEQYF
CDR3nt: TGCGCCAGCCGGCCTCTGCCAACAGACGAGCAGTACTTC

j_gene: TRBJ2-2
v_gene: TRBV4-2
d_gene: -
len: 16
abundance: -
CDR3aa: CASSRGDGGAPGELFF
CDR3nt: TGTGCCAGCAGCCGGGGAGATGGGGGAGCCCCCGGGGAGCTGTTTTTT

j_gene: TRBJ1-1
v_gene: TRBV24-1
d_gene: -
len: 13
abundance: -
CDR3aa: CATSEGDGTEAFF
CDR3nt: TGTGCCACCAGTGAAGGGGACGGCACTGAAGCTTTCTTT

j_gene: TRBJ2-3
v_gene: TRBV7-6
d_gene: -
len: 18
abundance: -
CDR3aa: CASSLVLTGLAGTDTQYF
CDR3nt: TGTGCCAGCAGCTTAGTCTTGACGGGCTTAGCGGGCACAGATACGCAGTATTTT

j_gene: TRBJ1-5
v_gene: TRBV7-2
d_gene: TRBD1
len: 15
abundance: -
CDR3aa: CASSLDRGNNQPQHF
CDR3nt: TGTGCCAGCAGCTTAGACAGGGGGAACAATCAGCCCCAGCATTTT

j_gene: TRBJ1-6
v_gene: TRBV19
d_gene: -
len: 14
abundance: -
CDR3aa: CASSPRIHNSPLHF
CDR3nt: TGTGCCAGTAGCCCGAGGATCCATAATTCACCCCTCCACTTT

j_gene: TRBJ2-7
v_gene: TRBV14
d_gene: -
len: 13
abundance: -
CDR3aa: CASRLGGTYEQYF
CDR3nt: TGTGCCAGCAGACTTGGGGGGACCTACGAGCAGTACTTC

j_gene: TRBJ2-7
v_gene: TRBV7-8
d_gene: -
len: 14
abundance: few
CDR3aa: CASSLSYNPYEQYF
CDR3nt: TGTGCCAGCAGCTTATCGTACAATCCCTACGAGCAGTACTTC

j_gene: TRBJ1-2
v_gene: TRBV19
d_gene: -
len: 12
abundance: -
CDR3aa: CASKEHAYGYTF
CDR3nt: TGTGCCAGTAAGGAACACGCTTATGGCTACACCTTC

j_gene: TRBJ1-2
v_gene: TRBV12-5
d_gene: -
len: 13
abundance: -
CDR3aa: CASSPEQGYGYTF
CDR3nt: TGTGCTAGTTCCCCCGAGCAGGGCTATGGCTACACCTTC

j_gene: TRBJ2-3
v_gene: TRBV6-5
d_gene: -
len: 13
abundance: -
CDR3aa: CASKEGNTDTQYF
CDR3nt: TGTGCCAGCAAGGAAGGAAACACAGATACGCAGTATTTT

j_gene: TRBJ2-5
v_gene: TRBV5-1
d_gene: TRBD2
len: 15
abundance: once
CDR3aa: CASSGGGIPQETQYF
CDR3nt: TGCGCCAGCTCCGGGGGGGGGATCCCCCAAGAGACCCAGTACTTC

j_gene: TRBJ1-1
v_gene: TRBV11-1
d_gene: -
len: 15
abundance: -
CDR3aa: CASAGVGAMNTEAFF
CDR3nt: TGTGCCAGCGCCGGGGTCGGGGCCATGAACACTGAAGCTTTCTTT

j_gene: TRBJ1-2
v_gene: TRBV15
d_gene: -
len: 15
abundance: -
CDR3aa: CATSRVEAGDYGYTF
CDR3nt: TGTGCCACCAGCAGAGTTGAGGCAGGGGACTATGGCTACACCTTC

j_gene: TRBJ2-1
v_gene: TRBV5-4
d_gene: -
len: 13
abundance: -
CDR3aa: CASSRPGYNEQFF
CDR3nt: TGTGCCAGCAGCCGGCCGGGATACAATGAGCAGTTCTTC

j_gene: TRBJ1-6
v_gene: TRBV5-4
d_gene: -
len: 13
abundance: -
CDR3aa: CASSLPTDSPLHF
CDR3nt: TGTGCCAGCAGCTTACCGACGGATTCACCCCTCCACTTT

j_gene: TRBJ2-7
v_gene: TRBV9
d_gene: -
len: 12
abundance: -
CDR3aa: CASSKTGYEQYF
CDR3nt: TGTGCCAGCAGCAAAACAGGGTACGAGCAGTACTTC

j_gene: TRBJ2-1
v_gene: TRBV19
d_gene: -
len: 13
abundance: -
CDR3aa: CASSMGYENEQFF
CDR3nt: TGTGCCAGTAGTATGGGCTATGAAAATGAGCAGTTCTTC

j_gene: TRBJ1-6
v_gene: TRBV18
d_gene: -
len: 15
abundance: -
CDR3aa: CASSPLDSQNSPLHF
CDR3nt: TGTGCCAGCTCACCACTCGACAGTCAAAATTCACCCCTCCACTTT

j_gene: TRBJ2-1
v_gene: TRBV3-1/TRBV3-2
d_gene: -
len: 15
abundance: -
CDR3aa: CASSQGAERGREQFF
CDR3nt: TGTGCCAGCAGCCAAGGGGCAGAGCGAGGTCGTGAGCAGTTCTTC

j_gene: TRBJ2-2
v_gene: TRBV27
d_gene: -
len: 13
abundance: few
CDR3aa: CATGEIDTGELFF
CDR3nt: TGTGCTACGGGGGAAATTGACACCGGGGAGCTGTTTTTT

j_gene: TRBJ1-2
v_gene: TRBV14
d_gene: -
len: 14
abundance: -
CDR3aa: CASSQETGPYGYTF
CDR3nt: TGTGCCAGCAGCCAAGAGACAGGACCCTATGGCTACACCTTC

j_gene: TRBJ1-1
v_gene: TRBV5-1
d_gene: -
len: 15
abundance: -
CDR3aa: CASSVASGHITEAFF
CDR3nt: TGCGCCAGCAGCGTGGCCTCGGGACACATCACTGAAGCTTTCTTT

j_gene: TRBJ2-7
v_gene: TRBV2
d_gene: TRBD1
len: 13
abundance: -
CDR3aa: CASSRDRDTEQYF
CDR3nt: TGTGCCAGCAGCCGGGACAGGGATACCGAGCAGTACTTC

j_gene: TRBJ1-5
v_gene: TRBV5-1
d_gene: -
len: 15
abundance: -
CDR3aa: CASSFGGESNQPQHF
CDR3nt: TGCGCCAGCAGCTTTGGGGGGGAGAGCAATCAGCCCCAGCATTTT

j_gene: TRBJ2-2
v_gene: TRBV5-8
d_gene: -
len: 13
abundance: -
CDR3aa: CASSLGDTGELFF
CDR3nt: TGTGCCAGCAGCCTCGGGGACACCGGGGAGCTGTTTTTT

j_gene: TRBJ2-1
v_gene: TRBV24-1
d_gene: TRBD2
len: 16
abundance: -
CDR3aa: CATSDSTSGSLNEQFF
CDR3nt: TGTGCCACCAGTGATTCGACTAGCGGGAGCCTCAATGAGCAGTTCTTC

j_gene: TRBJ1-2
v_gene: TRBV5-8
d_gene: TRBD1
len: 15
abundance: -
CDR3aa: CASSSPGTGSYGYTF
CDR3nt: TGTGCCAGCAGTTCCCCCGGGACAGGGAGCTATGGCTACACCTTC

j_gene: TRBJ2-7
v_gene: TRBV11-2
d_gene: -
len: 12
abundance: -
CDR3aa: CASSFDSRQQYF
CDR3nt: TGTGCCAGCAGCTTTGATAGTCGACAGCAGTACTTC

j_gene: TRBJ2-3
v_gene: TRBV18
d_gene: TRBD1
len: 17
abundance: -
CDR3aa: CASSPLRTGRSSDTQYF
CDR3nt: TGTGCCAGCTCACCCCTTAGGACAGGGAGGAGCTCAGATACGCAGTATTTT

j_gene: TRBJ1-1
v_gene: TRBV5-3
d_gene: -
len: 11
abundance: -
CDR3aa: CARPAGTEAFF
CDR3nt: TGTGCCAGACCGGCGGGCACTGAAGCTTTCTTT

j_gene: TRBJ2-1
v_gene: TRBV6-1
d_gene: -
len: 17
abundance: once
CDR3aa: CASSELSRGGSYNEQFF
CDR3nt: TGTGCCAGCAGTGAATTGTCCCGGGGAGGCTCCTACAATGAGCAGTTCTTC

j_gene: TRBJ1-6
v_gene: TRBV27
d_gene: -
len: 14
abundance: few
CDR3aa: CASSTGLHNSPLHF
CDR3nt: TGTGCCAGCAGTACAGGGCTTCATAATTCACCCCTCCACTTT

j_gene: TRBJ1-2
v_gene: TRBV20-1
d_gene: -
len: 12
abundance: -
CDR3aa: CSASGGSYGYTF
CDR3nt: TGCAGTGCTAGTGGGGGATCGTATGGCTACACCTTC

j_gene: TRBJ1-1
v_gene: TRBV6-5
d_gene: -
len: 15
abundance: -
CDR3aa: CASSANHGPNTEAFF
CDR3nt: TGTGCCAGCAGCGCGAACCACGGACCGAACACTGAAGCTTTCTTT

j_gene: TRBJ1-2
v_gene: TRBV2
d_gene: TRBD1
len: 14
abundance: -
CDR3aa: CASSEKEGAFGYTF
CDR3nt: TGTGCCAGCAGTGAAAAGGAGGGGGCATTTGGCTACACCTTC

j_gene: TRBJ1-2
v_gene: TRBV10-2
d_gene: -
len: 13
abundance: -
CDR3aa: CATSGQGIGGYTF
CDR3nt: TGCGCCACCAGTGGTCAGGGAATTGGTGGCTACACCTTC

j_gene: TRBJ2-2
v_gene: TRBV15
d_gene: -
len: 15
abundance: -
CDR3aa: CATSRGEWNTGELFF
CDR3nt: TGTGCCACCAGCCGGGGAGAGTGGAACACCGGGGAGCTGTTTTTT

j_gene: TRBJ2-7
v_gene: TRBV7-8
d_gene: -
len: 15
abundance: -
CDR3aa: CASSLAQPGNLKQYF
CDR3nt: TGTGCCAGCAGCTTAGCACAGCCAGGGAATTTGAAGCAGTACTTC

j_gene: TRBJ2-1
v_gene: TRBV5-1
d_gene: TRBD2
len: 14
abundance: -
CDR3aa: CASSQGLAANEQFF
CDR3nt: TGCGCCAGCAGCCAAGGACTAGCCGCCAATGAGCAGTTCTTC

j_gene: TRBJ2-7
v_gene: TRBV18
d_gene: -
len: 14
abundance: -
CDR3aa: CASSPPPGSYEQYF
CDR3nt: TGTGCCAGCTCACCACCGCCAGGATCCTACGAGCAGTACTTC

j_gene: TRBJ1-1
v_gene: TRBV27
d_gene: TRBD1
len: 14
abundance: -
CDR3aa: CASQLRGGNTEAFF
CDR3nt: TGTGCCAGCCAACTCAGGGGGGGGAACACTGAAGCTTTCTTT